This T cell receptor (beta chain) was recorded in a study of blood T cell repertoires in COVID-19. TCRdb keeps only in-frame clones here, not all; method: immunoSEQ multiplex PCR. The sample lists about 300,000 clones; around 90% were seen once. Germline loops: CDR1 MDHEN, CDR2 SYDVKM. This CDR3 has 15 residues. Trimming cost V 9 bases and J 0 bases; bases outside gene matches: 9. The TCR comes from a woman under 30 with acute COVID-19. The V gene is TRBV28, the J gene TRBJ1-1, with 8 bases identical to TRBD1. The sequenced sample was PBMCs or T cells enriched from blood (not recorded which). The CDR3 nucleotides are TGTGCCAGTGGCGGGCAGGGGGCCATGAACACTGAAGCTTTCTTT. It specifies CASGGQGAMNTEAFF.